Shown below are 9 T cell receptor beta chains from a single sample sequenced in a study of early T cells in non-severe SARS-CoV-2 infection. TCRdb ran MiXCR on the 5' RACE reads and lists one entry per CDR3 protein. The sample holds 35,000 to 55,000 distinct CDR3 sequences, roughly 10% seen once. The sequencing input was whole blood. Every receptor here comes from an adult who was a healthcare worker with PCR-confirmed SARS-CoV-2 infection or an uninfected control (not recorded which).

This clonotype was observed at least ten times. V and J are TRBV2 and TRBJ2-7, with TRBD1 as a possible D gene (5 bases). The V and J ends lost 7 bases and 2 bases respectively, with 21 bases between them. The length of the CDR3 is 16 residues. Germline V gene sequence: CDR1 SNHLY, CDR2 FYNNEI. The DNA of the CDR3 is TGTGCCAGCACGGTAGGGGAATCAGGGTATCCCTACGAGCAGTACTTC. This codes for CASTVGESGYPYEQYF.

This clonotype was recorded a few times. The chain carries TRBV7-2 and TRBJ2-2; the match to TRBD2 covers 15 bases. Germline V CDR1 and CDR2: SGHTA, FQGNSA. The CDR3 has 16 amino acids. V dropped 5 bases and J dropped 5; count of bases not matched to a gene: 3. In nucleotides, the CDR3 is TGTGCCAGCAGCCCGGGACTAGCGGGAGGTACCGGGGAGCTGTTTTTT. This translates into CASSPGLAGGTGELFF.

V gene TRBV28 combines with J gene TRBJ2-7; 8 bases match TRBD2. V dropped 2 bases and J dropped 2; count of bases not matched to a gene: 8. This CDR3 region has 16 residues. Looked up from germline, CDR1 is MDHEN and CDR2 is SYDVKM. This CDR3 reads CASSLQPGLVPYEQYF. Here the CDR3 DNA reads TGTGCCAGCAGTTTACAGCCGGGACTAGTACCCTACGAGCAGTACTTC.

The V gene is TRBV5-5, the J gene TRBJ2-7, with a tentative D call TRBD2 (5 bases). Trimming stripped 1 base from V and 0 bases from J, with 11 bases between. The CDR3 totals 15 residues. The germline gives CDR1 SGHKS, CDR2 YYEKEE (reference sequence). DNA of the CDR3: TGTGCCAGCAGCTTGTCTACTAGGACCTCCTACGAGCAGTACTTC. Its translation: CASSLSTRTSYEQYF. Complete variable domain (other parts from reference TRBV5-5 and TRBJ2-7): DAGVTQSPTHLIKTRGQQVTLRCSPISGHKSVSWYQQVLGQGPQFIFQYYEKEERGRGNFPDRFSARQFPNYSSELNVNALLLGDSALYLCASSLSTRTSYEQYFGPGTRLTVT.

Note on this clonotype: One end of the junction varies from germline; a read error may be responsible. Here the CDR3 DNA reads TGCAGTGCTAGAGACCGGGCCAACCCGGGCTTC. This codes for CSARDRANPGF. The chain links TRBV20-1 to TRBJ2-7; D gene ambiguous. Germline V gene lookup returns CDR1 DFQATT and CDR2 SNEGSKA (reference sequence). The CDR3 sequence is 11 residues long.

The chain couples TRBV20-1 to TRBJ2-7, with TRBD2 matching 9 bases. This CDR3 is 15 amino acids long. V lost 5 bases and J lost 3; bases outside the gene matches: 11. Germline V gene data show CDR1 as DFQATT and CDR2 as SNEGSKA (reference sequence). The DNA for the CDR3 is TGCAGTGCTCCGGCACCGACTAGCGGAAGCTACGAGCAGTACTTC. It specifies CSAPAPTSGSYEQYF.

This chain links TRBV27 with TRBJ2-6; the D is unclear. Trimming stripped 8 bases from V and 1 base from J, with 12 bases between. The CDR3 spans 15 residues. Per the germline V gene, CDR1 is MNHEY and CDR2 is SMNVEV (reference sequence). CDR3 bases: TGTGCCAGCCGAACTTTTACTTCTGGGGCCAACGTCCTGACTTTC. It encodes CASRTFTSGANVLTF.

This clonotype showed up just a few times. This chain links TRBV28 with TRBJ2-1, with a tentative D call TRBD2 (7 bases). Germline V gene data show CDR1 as MDHEN and CDR2 as SYDVKM. The CDR3 has 17 amino acids. With 3 bases removed from V and 1 base from J, the gap between germline ends came to 16 bases. CDR3 nucleotides: TGTGCCAGCAGTTTGAAATTGGGGGGGGCATCCTACAATGAGCAGTTCTTC. It encodes CASSLKLGGASYNEQFF.

The CDR3 nucleotides are TGTGCCAGCAGCTTACAGGGGCTGTCAGATACGCAGTATTTT. Protein: CASSLQGLSDTQYF. The V gene is TRBV7-2, the J gene TRBJ2-3, with D tentatively TRBD1 (6 bases). The length of the CDR3 is 14 residues. The V gene's germline CDR1 is SGHTA and CDR2 FQGNSA. Trimming took off 2 bases at V and 4 bases at J, with 10 bases between the two ends.